The 26 T cell receptor beta chains listed next were all sequenced from one sample in a study of Graves' ophthalmopathy and Graves' hyperthyroidism. TCR beta CDR3 regions were amplified from RNA transcripts. The library came from an HTBI-primed first-round RT-PCR and a second-round multiplex PCR. TCRdb redid the calling of the multiplex PCR reads with MiXCR, one entry per CDR3 protein. This sample carries 900,000 to 1,200,000 distinct CDR3 sequences, roughly two fifths of them seen once, and the ten largest clones take around 10%. The sample was peripheral blood or thyroid tissue (not recorded which). The receptors were gathered from an adult man with Graves' hyperthyroidism.

V usage is TRBV5-1 and J usage is TRBJ2-5; D not resolved. CDR3 size: 14 residues. Germline CDR1 reads SGHRS; CDR2 reads YFSETQ. With 2 bases removed from V and 2 bases from J, the gap between germline ends came to 10 bases. The CDR3 bases are TGCGCCAGCAGCTTCAGGAGTCCTCAAGAGACCCAGTACTTC. This encodes CASSFRSPQETQYF.

In this sample, this clonotype turned up a few times. V usage is TRBV2 and J usage is TRBJ2-2; D unresolved. V lost 2 bases and J lost 3, with 7 bases in between. Germline CDR1 reads SNHLY; CDR2 reads FYNNEI. The CDR3 has 14 amino acids. Here the CDR3 DNA reads TGTGCCAGCAGTGAACCCCGGGACACCGGGGAGCTGTTTTTT. This encodes CASSEPRDTGELFF.

The chain recombines TRBV19 with TRBJ2-2; D is unresolved. CDR1 and CDR2 from the germline V gene are LNHDA and SQIVND (reference sequence). The V end lost 5 bases, the J end lost 2 bases, and 9 bases lay between the germline ends. This CDR3 comprises 14 residues. CDR3 nucleotides: TGTGCCAGTAGTGTCGGCCTCAACACCGGGGAGCTGTTTTTT. Translation gives CASSVGLNTGELFF.

This clonotype was seen many times. DNA for the CDR3: TGCAGCGTTTGGAATACCTCTGGGGCCAACGTCCTGACTTTC. It codes for CSVWNTSGANVLTF. This chain uses TRBV29-1 with TRBJ2-6; D call uncertain. Deletions cut 5 bases from V and 0 bases from J, with 8 bases between. The CDR3 contains 14 residues. Germline-derived CDR1 and CDR2 are SQVTM and ANQGSEA.

The CDR3 region has the DNA TGTGCCAGCAGTGAATCCCGCCCGCCATTCGACACCGGGGAGCTGTTTTTT. Amino acid sequence: CASSESRPPFDTGELFF. This chain uses TRBV2 with TRBJ2-2, with no clear D. This CDR3 has 17 residues. Trimming removed 2 bases from V and 3 bases from J, with 16 bases in between. In germline, CDR1 is SNHLY, CDR2 FYNNEI.

This clonotype was observed many times. The chain combines TRBV7-8 with TRBJ1-3; D is ambiguous. Germline V CDR1 and CDR2: SGHVS, FQNEAQ. The V gene lost 5 bases and the J gene lost 0 bases, with 5 bases spanning the gap. The CDR3 contains 13 residues. This CDR3 is CASSPDSGNTIYF. The CDR3 DNA sequence: TGTGCCAGCAGCCCGGACTCTGGAAACACCATATATTTT.

The rearrangement uses TRBV5-5 and TRBJ2-5, with unresolved D. CDR1 is SGHKS and CDR2 is YYEKEE in the germline V gene (reference sequence). With 4 bases removed from V and 4 bases from J, the gap between germline ends came to 14 bases. The CDR3 is made up of 14 amino acids. DNA of the CDR3: TGTGCCAGCAGCCACGGAGTGAAGGTAGAGACCCAGTACTTC. Its translation: CASSHGVKVETQYF.

This clonotype has only a few counts. The chain has TRBV6-6 and TRBJ2-7; TRBD1 matches 9 bases. CDR1 is MNHNY, CDR2 SVGAGI, per germline (reference sequence). V was clipped by 2 bases and J by 2 bases; unmatched bases: 4. The CDR3 loop spans 15 amino acids. The CDR3 spells CASSYTGQGTYEQYF. In DNA, the CDR3 is TGTGCCAGCAGTTACACGGGACAGGGCACCTACGAGCAGTACTTC.

The rearrangement uses TRBV7-6 and TRBJ2-7; D uncertain. V lost 1 base, J lost 3 bases, and 13 bases lay in between. CDR3 length: 15 amino acids. Germline values: CDR1 SGHVS, CDR2 FNYEAQ. Here the CDR3 DNA reads TGTGCCAGCAGCTTAGTGCCTCTGGATGGCTACGAGCAGTACTTC. It translates to CASSLVPLDGYEQYF.

This clonotype came up a few times. The rearrangement uses TRBV19 and TRBJ1-5; 7 nucleotides align to TRBD1. This CDR3 contains 16 residues. Losses at the gene ends were 7 bases for V and 0 bases for J; bases not matched to a gene: 9. Germline V gene sequence: CDR1 LNHDA, CDR2 SQIVND (reference sequence). Written as DNA, the CDR3 is TGTGCCAGTACCCCCGGACAGGTTCTTAGCAATCAGCCCCAGCATTTT. It encodes CASTPGQVLSNQPQHF.

This clonotype was found many times. The chain employs TRBV2 and TRBJ2-5, with D perhaps matching TRBD1 or TRBD2 (5 bases each). Trimming removed 6 bases from V and 3 bases from J, with 11 bases in between. CDR1 is SNHLY, CDR2 FYNNEI, per germline. There are 13 residues in the CDR3. The CDR3 here is CASSGTEEETQYF. The DNA of the CDR3 is TGTGCCAGCAGCGGGACGGAGGAAGAGACCCAGTACTTC.

The rearrangement links TRBV7-9 to TRBJ1-6; D not certain. The CDR3 contains 15 residues. Germline values: CDR1 SEHNR, CDR2 FQNEAQ (reference sequence). The V and J ends lost 5 bases and 6 bases respectively, with 14 bases between them. This CDR3 reads CASSPYSEFNSPLHF. CDR3 DNA sequence: TGTGCCAGCAGCCCCTACAGTGAATTTAATTCACCCCTCCACTTT. Based on the CDR3 plus reference TRBV7-9 and TRBJ1-6, the full variable domain is DTGVSQNPRHKITKRGQNVTFRCDPISEHNRLYWYRQTLGQGPEFLTYFQNEAQLEKSRLLSDRFSAERPKGSFSTLEIQRTEQGDSAMYLCASSPYSEFNSPLHFGNGTRLTVT.

This clonotype was recorded many times. CDR3 sequence reads: CASSTHSGTETQYF. The DNA for the CDR3 is TGTGCCAGCAGCACCCATAGCGGGACCGAGACCCAGTACTTC. This chain links TRBV7-2 with TRBJ2-5, with 8 positions matching TRBD2. With V trimmed by 5 bases and J by 5 bases, 7 bases remained unmatched. Germline CDR1 and CDR2: SGHTA and FQGNSA. The CDR3 has 14 residues.

With respect to this clonotype: A junction end diverges from the germline sequence, so it may reflect a read error. The V gene is TRBV20-1, the J gene TRBJ1-3; D is ambiguous. The CDR3 totals 17 residues. Germline-derived CDR1 and CDR2 are DFQATT and SNEGSKA (reference sequence). The DNA of the CDR3 is TGCGGTGCTAGAGATCTGGATTCACTTGACTCTGGAAACACCATATATTTT. It yields the protein CGARDLDSLDSGNTIYF.

With respect to this clonotype: Compared with germline, one end of the junction differs, possibly owing to a read error. The rearrangement links TRBV15 to TRBJ1-2, with D possibly matching TRBD1 (6 bases). The CDR3 covers 15 residues. CDR1 and CDR2 (germline): LNHNV, YYDKDF (reference sequence). CDR3 sequence (DNA): TGTGCCGCCAGCAGCCATATCACAGGGAACTATGGCTACACCTTC. The encoded protein is CAASSHITGNYGYTF.

This rearrangement joins TRBV25-1 to TRBJ1-1; a weak D match, TRBD1 (6 bases). The CDR3 runs 15 residues. Trimming removed 6 bases from V and 1 base from J, with 15 bases in between. Germline V gene sequence: CDR1 MGHDK, CDR2 SYGVNS. The DNA of the CDR3 is TGTGCCAGCAGGTCCGGAGGGGGGGGGAACACTGAAGCTTTCTTT. It specifies CASRSGGGGNTEAFF.

There are many counts of this clonotype. The chain uses TRBV29-1 and TRBJ1-1; D possibly corresponds to TRBD1 (6 bases). The germline CDR1 and CDR2 sequences are SQVTM and ANQGSEA. The V gene lost 0 bases and the J gene lost 11 bases, with 13 bases spanning the gap. This CDR3 region has 12 residues. CDR3 DNA sequence: TGCAGCGTTGAAGAAAACAGGGTAGGTGCTTTCTTT. This gives the protein CSVEENRVGAFF.

This clonotype was counted at least ten times. This chain links TRBV5-6 with TRBJ2-5; TRBD1 matches 8 bases. In germline, CDR1 is SGHDT, CDR2 YYEEEE. J gave up 2 bases and V 4 bases, and 4 bases lay outside the gene matches. The CDR3 length is 14 residues. The CDR3 protein is CASSRTGWQETQYF. The CDR3 DNA is TGTGCCAGCAGCCGGACAGGGTGGCAAGAGACCCAGTACTTC.

This clonotype appeared many times. This chain links TRBV7-9 with TRBJ2-5; 10 bases are a match to TRBD2. Germline V lookup: CDR1 SEHNR, CDR2 FQNEAQ (reference sequence). V shed 7 bases and J 2 bases; nucleotides not matched to a gene: 16. CDR3 length equals 18 residues. The CDR3 loop is CASKRLRGSSGGQETQYF. The CDR3, as DNA: TGTGCCAGCAAGCGCCTCCGAGGGAGTAGCGGGGGGCAAGAGACCCAGTACTTC.

The CDR3 DNA reads as TGCAGCGTGGAGGGACAGGGGGCGGGGACCCAGTACTTC. Protein product: CSVEGQGAGTQYF. This chain joins TRBV29-1 and TRBJ2-5, with 12 bases identical to TRBD1. CDR3 length: 13 amino acids. J gave up 7 bases and V 6 bases, and 6 bases lay outside the gene matches. Germline V lookup: CDR1 SQVTM, CDR2 ANQGSEA.

The rearrangement joins TRBV7-8 to TRBJ1-6; possibly TRBD1 for D (5 bases). The V end was cut by 8 bases, the J end by 10 bases, with 21 bases between. The CDR3 covers 15 residues. The V gene's germline CDR1 is SGHVS and CDR2 FQNEAQ. In DNA form, the CDR3 reads TGTGCCAGCGGGCCGGCTGGGGGGGAGAACTCACCCCTCCACTTT. This translates into CASGPAGGENSPLHF.

At least ten counts were recorded for this clonotype. This chain uses TRBV19 with TRBJ1-5; 10 bases match TRBD1. The CDR3 is 17 amino acids. Looked up from germline, CDR1 is LNHDA and CDR2 is SQIVND (reference sequence). Trimming removed 0 bases from V and 4 bases from J; junction bases left unmatched: 6. The CDR3 coding sequence is TGTGCCAGTAGTATAGATCAGGCGGGACAGGGGAATCAGCCCCAGCATTTT. Amino acids: CASSIDQAGQGNQPQHF.

Concerning this clonotype: A read error may be the cause here, since a much bigger clone is one base away. The chain couples TRBV5-1 to TRBJ1-2, with TRBD1 as a possible D gene (5 bases). From germline, CDR1 is SGHRS and CDR2 YFSETQ. V lost 0 bases and J 9 bases, leaving 15 bases between the germline ends. The CDR3 is 14 residues long. The CDR3 DNA reads TGCGCCAGCAGCTTGGCAGGGTTTCGGCCGAGCTACACCTTC. Amino acid sequence: CASSLAGFRPSYTF.

A word on this clonotype: It may be a read error: a sequence one base away is much more abundant. The chain is built from TRBV7-3 and TRBJ1-4, with no clear D. Germline V lookup: CDR1 SGHTA, CDR2 FQGTGA. The CDR3 totals 13 residues. For the CDR3, the DNA is TGTGCCAACAGCTTAACTGTGAGGGAAAAACTGTTTTTT. Amino acid sequence: CANSLTVREKLFF. The entire variable domain, with the rest obtained from reference TRBV7-3 and TRBJ1-4, is as follows: GAGVSQTPSNKVTEKGKYVELRCDPISGHTALYWYRQSLGQGPEFLIYFQGTGAADDSGLPNDRFFAVRPEGSVSTLKIQRTERGDSAVYLCANSLTVREKLFFGSGTQLSVL.

This clonotype was seen only a few times. The J gene is TRBJ1-1, the V gene TRBV20-1; D is unresolved. The CDR3 is made up of 12 amino acids. Trimming shortened V by 5 bases and J by 5 bases, and 12 bases separated the two germline ends. Germline V gene data show CDR1 as DFQATT and CDR2 as SNEGSKA (reference sequence). CDR3 nucleotides: TGCAGTGCTCCGGGCCAGAAGACTGAAGCTTTCTTT. Translating gives CSAPGQKTEAFF.

Points on this clonotype: One end of the junction is discordant with germline, which a read error may explain. The chain employs TRBV10-1 and TRBJ2-3, with D hard to call. The germline CDR1 and CDR2 sequences are WNHNN and SYGVQD (reference sequence). The CDR3 is 11 amino acids. The CDR3 coding sequence is TGTGCCAGCAAAATCACAGATACGCAGTATTTT. Protein product: CASKITDTQYF.